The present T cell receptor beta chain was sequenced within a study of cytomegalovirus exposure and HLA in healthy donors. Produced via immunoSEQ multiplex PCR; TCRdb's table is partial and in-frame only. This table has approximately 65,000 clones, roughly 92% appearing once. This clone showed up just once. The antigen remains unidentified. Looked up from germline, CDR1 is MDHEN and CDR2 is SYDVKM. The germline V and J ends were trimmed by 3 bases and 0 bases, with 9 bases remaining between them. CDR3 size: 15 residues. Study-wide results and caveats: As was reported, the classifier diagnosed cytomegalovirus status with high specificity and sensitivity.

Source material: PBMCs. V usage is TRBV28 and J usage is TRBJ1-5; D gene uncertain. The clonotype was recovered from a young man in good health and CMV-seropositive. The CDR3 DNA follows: TGTGCCAGCAGTTTCCTCGGGGTTAGCAATCAGCCCCAGCATTTT. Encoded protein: CASSFLGVSNQPQHF.